These T cell receptor beta chains were read from a single sample in a study of T cells in Graves' hyperthyroidism and ophthalmopathy. MiXCR was run by TCRdb on the multiplex PCR reads, yielding one entry per CDR3 protein. This repertoire shows more than 350,000 distinct CDR3 sequences, 13% to 15% found once; its top ten account for approximately 20%. Sequencing input: blood. The receptors were sampled from a woman aged 60-75 years with Graves' ophthalmopathy. CDR3s include the opening cysteine and the closing phenylalanine or tryptophan. Fields, in order: V gene, clone size, J gene, D gene, CDR3 protein, CDR3 DNA. D genes are given only for firm matches. The size entry is marked missing in some rows and otherwise reads once, few, many or a size class.

>TRBV7-2|many|TRBJ2-7|.
CASSLVPLQGAYEQYF
TGTGCCAGCAGCTTAGTCCCTCTACAGGGAGCGTACGAGCAGTACTTC
>TRBV9|.|TRBJ2-1|TRBD2
CASSVNREGTSAYNEQFF
TGCGCCAGCAGCGTAAATCGAGAGGGGACTAGCGCCTACAATGAGCAGTTCTTC
>TRBV12-5|many|TRBJ2-1|TRBD2
CASGTGVILAGYNEQFF
TGTGCTAGTGGTACGGGTGTAATCTTAGCGGGGTACAATGAGCAGTTCTTC
>TRBV6-1|.|TRBJ1-2|.
CASSEESSNYGYTF
TGTGCCAGCAGTGAAGAAAGCTCTAACTATGGCTACACCTTC
>TRBV20-1|.|TRBJ2-3|.
CSAFRPGADTQYF
TGCAGTGCTTTTCGGCCGGGTGCAGATACGCAGTATTTT
>TRBV20-1|many|TRBJ2-4|.
CSANTGVAKNIQYF
TGCAGTGCTAATACAGGTGTAGCCAAAAACATTCAGTACTTC
>TRBV14|many|TRBJ1-1|TRBD1
CASSQVTGRAEAFF
TGTGCCAGCAGCCAAGTGACAGGGCGGGCTGAAGCTTTCTTT
>TRBV11-3|many|TRBJ1-1|.
CASSFSGSNTEAFF
TGTGCCAGCAGCTTTTCGGGATCGAACACTGAAGCTTTCTTT
>TRBV15|many|TRBJ2-7|TRBD2
CATSTTSDTYEQYF
TGTGCCACCAGCACGACTAGCGACACCTACGAGCAGTACTTC
>TRBV20-1|many|TRBJ2-6|TRBD1
CSARDGTAGANVLTF
TGCAGTGCTAGAGATGGGACAGCCGGGGCCAACGTCCTGACTTTC